This is a list of T cell receptor beta chains from one sample in a study of PD-1 blockade in classical Hodgkin lymphoma. Profiling relied on immunoSEQ multiplex PCR, and the TCRdb table lists in-frame clones only, not all of them. The sample has more than 15,000 clones, about 82% seen once. The sequencing sample was made of CD4+ T cells from blood. These receptors were obtained from a human donor with classical Hodgkin lymphoma. The CDR3 runs from the conserved cysteine through the conserved F or W. A D gene is named only where the DNA matches it firmly. Rows give clone size only sometimes, using once, few, many, or a class for an expanded clone.

V	length	size	J	D	DNA	CDR3
TRBV7-4	13	once	TRBJ1-2	TRBD1	TGTGCCAGCAGCCTCCGGGACAGAAATGGCTACACCTTC	CASSLRDRNGYTF
TRBV7-2	14	.	TRBJ1-3	.	TGTGCCAGCAGCCGTGACAGTTCTGGAAACACCATATATTTT	CASSRDSSGNTIYF
TRBV5-1	15	.	TRBJ2-1	.	TGCGCCAGCAGCTTGGGGTTAAGCTCCTACAATGAGCAGTTCTTC	CASSLGLSSYNEQFF
TRBV4-1	15	few	TRBJ2-7	.	TGCGCCAGCAGCCACGCCGCGGCGGGCTCCTACGAGCAGTACTTC	CASSHAAAGSYEQYF
TRBV6-1	15	.	TRBJ2-5	TRBD1	TGTGCCAGCAGAGAGGGACAGGGGGCATGGGAGACCCAGTACTTC	CASREGQGAWETQYF
TRBV4-2	17	.	TRBJ2-3	TRBD1	TGTGCCAGCAGCCAAGACCCGGGGGACAGGGGGGCAAATACGCAGTATTTT	CASSQDPGDRGANTQYF
TRBV27	15	few	TRBJ1-5	TRBD1	TGTGCCAGCAGATGGACAGGGGGAAGCAATCAGCCCCAGCATTTT	CASRWTGGSNQPQHF
TRBV19	15	.	TRBJ2-5	.	TGTGCCAGTAGTCCTCCCGGGGCGTACCAAGAGACCCAGTACTTC	CASSPPGAYQETQYF
TRBV10-1	15	.	TRBJ1-5	.	TGCGCCAGCAGTGCTGTCAGGGAAGAAGGTCAGCCCCAGCATTTT	CASSAVREEGQPQHF
TRBV4-3	16	.	TRBJ2-3	TRBD1	TGCGCCAGCAGCCAAGATCGAGGGGGCGGGACAGATACGCAGTATTTT	CASSQDRGGGTDTQYF
TRBV27	16	.	TRBJ2-2	.	TGTGCCAGCAGGCTACAGGCGTCCGTGGGAACCGGGGAGCTGTTTTTT	CASRLQASVGTGELFF
TRBV11-2	15	.	TRBJ1-5	.	TGTGCCAGCAGCCTCGGGGGGCGGAACGATCAGCCCCAGCATTTT	CASSLGGRNDQPQHF
TRBV6-5	15	.	TRBJ1-4	TRBD1	TGTGCCAGCAGTACAGACAGGGTGGAAAGGGAAAAACTGTTTTTT	CASSTDRVEREKLFF
TRBV11-3	13	.	TRBJ1-3	.	TGTGCCAGCAGCTCCGGGGCGGAAGGAGCCATATATTTT	CASSSGAEGAIYF
TRBV2	12	.	TRBJ1-1	.	TGTGCCAGCATCCTGGGACCCACGGAAGCTTTCTTT	CASILGPTEAFF
TRBV27	13	.	TRBJ2-2	.	TGTGCCAGCAGCCCCGTTCTCTCCGGGGAGCTGTTTTTT	CASSPVLSGELFF
TRBV28	13	.	TRBJ1-2	.	TGTGCCAGCAGTTTACCGGCAGTCTATGGCTACACCTTC	CASSLPAVYGYTF
TRBV4-2	14	few	TRBJ1-2	TRBD1	TGTGCCAGCAGCAGACAGGGTACTAACTATGGCTACACCTTC	CASSRQGTNYGYTF
TRBV27	15	.	TRBJ1-5	.	TGTGCCAGCAGTTTATCGAAGGGGGTAGCTCAGCCCCAGCATTTT	CASSLSKGVAQPQHF
TRBV7-2	15	.	TRBJ1-1	.	TGTGCCAGCAGCTTAGTGTTGTCAGGGCGCACTGAAGCTTTCTTT	CASSLVLSGRTEAFF
TRBV7-2	14	.	TRBJ2-7	.	TGTGCCAGCAGCCCGCAAATCTCGACCCGGGAGCAGTACTTC	CASSPQISTREQYF
TRBV7-2	16	.	TRBJ2-1	.	TGTGCCAGCAGCTTAAGGGCTCGCAAAGACCACAATGAGCAGTTCTTC	CASSLRARKDHNEQFF
TRBV5-5	13	.	TRBJ2-7	TRBD1	TGTGCCAGCAGCGGGGACAGGGGTGGGGAGCAGTACTTC	CASSGDRGGEQYF
TRBV6-5	13	.	TRBJ1-5	.	TGTGCCAGCAGAATGACAGTCCATCAGCCCCAGCATTTT	CASRMTVHQPQHF
TRBV4-1	14	.	TRBJ1-2	TRBD1	TGCGCCAGCAGCCAAGATCAAGGGACAGGGTCTTACACCTTC	CASSQDQGTGSYTF
TRBV6-1	15	.	TRBJ2-5	TRBD1	TGTGCCAGCAGTGAACAGGGGGCCAGGAGAGAGACCCAGTACTTC	CASSEQGARRETQYF
TRBV27	15	.	TRBJ2-7	TRBD2	TGTGCCAGCAGTCCCCAGGGACTAGCGGGAGGTGAGCAGTACTTC	CASSPQGLAGGEQYF
TRBV28	15	once	TRBJ1-1	.	TGTGCCAGCAGTTCGGGGGCCCCTTCGGACACTGAAGCTTTCTTT	CASSSGAPSDTEAFF
TRBV2	16	.	TRBJ2-3	.	TGTGCCAGCAGTGACGAGGGCGGGGGCAACATGGATACGCAGTATTTT	CASSDEGGGNMDTQYF
TRBV7-9	17	.	TRBJ2-7	TRBD2	TGTGCCAGCAGCTCCTCTTCGACTAGCGGCTTCCACCGCGGGCAGTACTTC	CASSSSSTSGFHRGQYF
TRBV4-1	17	.	TRBJ1-1	.	TGCGCCAGCAGCCAAGAACGGTCGCGGGGTCGGATGACTGAAGCTTTCTTT	CASSQERSRGRMTEAFF
TRBV6-6	14	.	TRBJ2-7	.	TGTGCCAGCAGTTACTGGTCGGGCTCCTACGAGCAGTACTTC	CASSYWSGSYEQYF
TRBV20-1	10	.	TRBJ2-5	.	TGCAGTGCTTTGGGGGAGACCCAGTACTTC	CSALGETQYF
TRBV5-6	16	once	TRBJ2-3	.	TGTGCCAGCAGCTGGTTCTCTTTCGCTAGGGCAGATACGCAGTATTTT	CASSWFSFARADTQYF
TRBV7-2	14	.	TRBJ2-7	.	TGTGCCAGCAGCTTGTCGGCAGGCGAGTACGAGCAGTACTTC	CASSLSAGEYEQYF
TRBV25-1	17	.	TRBJ2-4	.	TGTGCCAGCAGTGAGGGGCAGGGTGTTCTAGCCAAAAACATTCAGTACTTC	CASSEGQGVLAKNIQYF
TRBV7-9	15	.	TRBJ1-3	.	TGTGCCAGCAGTCTAGGACAGACCTCTGGAAACACCATATATTTT	CASSLGQTSGNTIYF
TRBV29-1	14	.	TRBJ1-4	TRBD1	TGCAGCGTCAAGGACAGGGGGGCAAATGAAAAACTGTTTTTT	CSVKDRGANEKLFF
TRBV9	13	.	TRBJ2-7	.	TGTGCCAGCAGCGTAGGGGGGCGCAACGAGCAGTACTTC	CASSVGGRNEQYF
TRBV6-5	13	.	TRBJ1-5	.	TGTGCCAGCAGCGAGACTAGCAATCAGCCCCAGCATTTT	CASSETSNQPQHF
TRBV7-9	14	.	TRBJ1-6	TRBD1	TGTGCCAGCAATGCTGACAGGGGGAATTCACCCCTCCACTTT	CASNADRGNSPLHF
TRBV18	14	few	TRBJ1-1	.	TGTGCCAGCTCACCCGACAGAAAATACACTGAAGCTTTCTTT	CASSPDRKYTEAFF
TRBV19	14	few	TRBJ2-7	TRBD1	TGTGCCAGTAGTACCGGACAGGGAAGCTACGAGCAGTACTTC	CASSTGQGSYEQYF
TRBV2	14	.	TRBJ1-1	.	TGTGCCAGCAGTGAATCGGGGGTGGTGACTGAAGCTTTCTTT	CASSESGVVTEAFF
TRBV6-5	13	.	TRBJ2-5	.	TGTGCCAGCAGCCTCACATGGAAGGAGACCCAGTACTTC	CASSLTWKETQYF
TRBV7-9	13	.	TRBJ1-2	.	TGTGCCAGCAGCTTCGCTAAGAACTATGGCTACACCTTC	CASSFAKNYGYTF
TRBV2	13	.	TRBJ1-3	.	TGTGCCAGCGGATTAACGGCTGGAAACACCATATATTTT	CASGLTAGNTIYF
TRBV18	14	.	TRBJ1-1	TRBD1	TGTGCCAGCGGGCTGGGACAGTATCGGGCTGAAGCTTTCTTT	CASGLGQYRAEAFF
TRBV5-1	16	.	TRBJ1-1	TRBD1	TGCGCCAGCAGCTTCTCAAGACAGGGAAGGAACACTGAAGCTTTCTTT	CASSFSRQGRNTEAFF
TRBV11-2	17	.	TRBJ2-6	.	TGTGCCAGCAGCTTAGATCCCCCTAACTCTGGGGCCAACGTCCTGACTTTC	CASSLDPPNSGANVLTF
TRBV7-2	16	.	TRBJ1-2	TRBD1	TGTGCCAGCAGCCAAAAGGACAGGTGGAAAAACTATGGCTACACCTTC	CASSQKDRWKNYGYTF
TRBV9	14	.	TRBJ2-7	.	TGTGCCAGCAGCGTAATAGCGGACACCTACGAGCAGTACTTC	CASSVIADTYEQYF
TRBV19	14	.	TRBJ2-5	.	TGTGCCAGTAGTATTAGTCCCTACGGAGAGACCCAGTACTTC	CASSISPYGETQYF